One sample yielded the 9 T cell receptor beta chains listed below, sequenced in a study of cytomegalovirus exposure and HLA in healthy donors. PCR employed 60 Vbeta and 13 Jbeta primers. The table came from immunoSEQ multiplex PCR; TCRdb's copy has only in-frame clones and leaves some out. The sample gives 110,000 to 150,000 clones, around 84% of which show up once; around 2.5% is in the top ten. The sample comprised PBMCs. The origin of the receptors is a boy between 2 and 10 years old in good health and CMV-seronegative.

The chain links TRBV7-9 to TRBJ2-6, with D perhaps matching TRBD2 (7 bases). CDR1 SEHNR and CDR2 FQNEAQ come from the germline V gene (reference sequence). The CDR3 runs 18 residues. V was shortened by 3 bases and J by 0 bases, with 15 bases between the two germline ends. CDR3: CASSLVRGGLSGANVLTF. In DNA form, the CDR3 reads TGTGCCAGCAGCTTGGTTCGCGGGGGCCTCTCTGGGGCCAACGTCCTGACTTTC. Supplemented by reference TRBV7-9 and TRBJ2-6, the full variable domain reads DTGVSQNPRHKITKRGQNVTFRCDPISEHNRLYWYRQTLGQGPEFLTYFQNEAQLEKSRLLSDRFSAERPKGSFSTLEIQRTEQGDSAMYLCASSLVRGGLSGANVLTFGAGSRLTVL.

The chain joins TRBV7-8 to TRBJ1-3, with D unresolved. CDR1 and CDR2 (germline): SGHVS, FQNEAQ. The CDR3 length is 18 residues. V was pared by 3 bases and J by 0 bases, with 18 bases between. The CDR3 protein is CASSFIVQRPSSGNTIYF. For the CDR3, the DNA is TGTGCCAGCAGCTTCATCGTCCAGCGGCCGAGCTCTGGAAACACCATATATTTT.

CDR3 loop: CASSGNRGYEQYF. For the CDR3, the DNA is TGTGCCAGCAGCGGTAACAGGGGATACGAGCAGTACTTC. The V call is TRBV5-6, the J call TRBJ2-7; 7 positions agree with TRBD1. With V trimmed by 4 bases and J by 4 bases, 5 bases remained unmatched. The CDR3 spans 13 residues. Germline V gives CDR1 SGHDT, CDR2 YYEEEE.

The V and J genes are TRBV7-9 and TRBJ2-5; D perhaps matches TRBD2 (6 bases). This CDR3 is built from 16 residues. Trimming took 5 bases from V and 0 from J, leaving 16 bases between them. Germline CDR1 reads SEHNR; CDR2 reads FQNEAQ (reference sequence). This CDR3 reads CASSPRGSSDQETQYF. The CDR3, as DNA: TGTGCCAGCAGCCCCCGGGGCTCTAGCGACCAAGAGACCCAGTACTTC.

The table lists this clone with a count of one. This chain connects TRBV6-5 to TRBJ1-5; a possible D gene is TRBD1 (5 bases). Per the germline V gene, CDR1 is MNHEY and CDR2 is SVGAGI. There are 15 residues in the CDR3. The V and J ends lost 6 bases and 5 bases respectively, with 17 bases between them. CDR3 DNA sequence: TGTGCCAGCAGCCCCGACAGAGGATGGGATCAGCCCCAGCATTTT. Protein sequence: CASSPDRGWDQPQHF.

This chain joins TRBV6-4 and TRBJ1-4; 8 positions agree with TRBD1. V shed 2 bases and J 0 bases; nucleotides not matched to a gene: 5. Germline V gene sequence: CDR1 MRHNA, CDR2 SNTAGT. There are 17 residues in the CDR3. The CDR3 nucleotides read TGTGCCAGCAGTGACCACAGGGGGACTGCAACTAATGAAAAACTGTTTTTT. Amino acid sequence: CASSDHRGTATNEKLFF.

The chain is built from TRBV19 and TRBJ2-5; maybe TRBD2 (5 bases). Germline V CDR1 and CDR2: LNHDA, SQIVND (reference sequence). CDR3 length equals 13 residues. The V and J ends lost 2 bases and 5 bases respectively, with 9 bases between them. The CDR3 reads CASSISPGETQYF. The CDR3 nucleotides read TGTGCCAGTAGTATAAGTCCGGGGGAGACCCAGTACTTC. The whole variable domain, remainder taken from reference TRBV19 and TRBJ2-5, is DGGITQSPKYLFRKEGQNVTLSCEQNLNHDAMYWYRQDPGQGLRLIYYSQIVNDFQKGDIAEGYSVSREKKESFPLTVTSAQKNPTAFYLCASSISPGETQYFGPGTRLLVL.

V and J are TRBV19 and TRBJ1-5; D ambiguous. The V end lost 4 bases, the J end lost 5 bases, and 18 bases lay between the germline ends. The CDR3 consists of 16 residues. Germline CDR1 LNHDA, CDR2 SQIVND (reference sequence). CDR3 residues: CASSTLLGVVDQPQHF. CDR3 DNA: TGTGCCAGTAGTACCTTGCTCGGGGTCGTGGATCAGCCCCAGCATTTT.

This clone occurred a few times. J is TRBJ1-6 and V is TRBV2; D might be TRBD1 (6 bases). The CDR3 length is 14 residues. Trimming removed 8 bases at V and 6 bases at J, with 14 bases between. Germline-derived CDR1 and CDR2 are SNHLY and FYNNEI. CDR3 DNA sequence: TGTGCCAGCGGGGGCAGGGGCCTTAATTCACCCCTCCACTTT. Its protein is CASGGRGLNSPLHF.